Below are 24 T cell receptor beta chains sequenced from a single sample in a study of cytomegalovirus exposure and HLA in healthy donors. The PCR used 60 Vbeta and 13 Jbeta primers. Sequencing was performed with immunoSEQ multiplex PCR; in TCRdb, only in-frame clones are kept and a portion is missing. This table lists about 200,000 clones. Sequences were obtained from PBMCs. All receptors derive from a girl under 10 years old in good health and CMV-seropositive.

The CDR3 nucleotides are TGTGCCAGCAACCCGGGGTTAGAAGCCGGGGAGCTGTTTTTT. Its translation: CASNPGLEAGELFF. V gene TRBV11-2 combines with J gene TRBJ2-2; D perhaps matches TRBD2 (5 bases). The CDR3 totals 14 residues. The V end was cut by 7 bases, the J end by 6 bases, with 15 bases between. The germline gives CDR1 SGHAT, CDR2 FQNNGV.

The gene calls are TRBV28 and TRBJ2-5; possibly TRBD2 for D (6 bases). Germline loops: CDR1 MDHEN, CDR2 SYDVKM. V lost 4 bases, J lost 5 bases, and 23 bases lay in between. The CDR3 covers 17 residues. The CDR3 spells CASSWVGGRTSGETQYF. DNA of the CDR3: TGTGCCAGCAGTTGGGTCGGGGGTCGTACGAGTGGGGAGACCCAGTACTTC.

DNA for the CDR3: TGTGCCAGCAGCGTAGGAGGTCATCGGACTAGTTTTGGCAATGAGCAGTTCTTC. Encoded protein: CASSVGGHRTSFGNEQFF. V and J are TRBV9 and TRBJ2-1, with TRBD2 matching 7 bases. V gave up 0 bases and J gave up 6 bases; unmatched junction bases: 15. CDR1 is SGDLS, CDR2 YYNGEE, per germline. This CDR3 region has 18 residues.

The chain is built from TRBV29-1 and TRBJ1-2; 7 positions match TRBD1. The CDR3 consists of 12 residues. Germline CDR1 SQVTM, CDR2 ANQGSEA. V lost 3 bases, J lost 2 bases, and 0 bases stayed unmatched. The CDR3 spells CSVEGQNYGYTF. In DNA, the CDR3 is TGCAGCGTTGAGGGACAGAACTATGGCTACACCTTC.

The V gene is TRBV5-4, the J gene TRBJ1-2, with D maybe TRBD1 (6 bases). Trimming removed 1 base at V and 4 bases at J, with 14 bases between. CDR1 is SGHNT, CDR2 YYREEE, per germline (reference sequence). The CDR3 has 15 residues. The CDR3 region has the DNA TGTGCCAGCAGCTTGTTCGGGGGGCAGGGCTATGGCTACACCTTC. Amino acid sequence: CASSLFGGQGYGYTF.

The J gene is TRBJ1-2, the V gene TRBV18; D is uncertain. CDR1 is KGHSH, CDR2 LQKENI, per germline. Trimming stripped 6 bases from V and 6 bases from J, with 14 bases between. The length of the CDR3 is 13 residues. CDR3 amino acids: CASSRPGSDGYTF. CDR3 nucleotide sequence: TGTGCCAGCTCCCGGCCGGGATCAGATGGCTACACCTTC.

The rearrangement uses TRBV7-9 and TRBJ2-1; D may be TRBD1 (6 bases). In germline, CDR1 is SEHNR, CDR2 FQNEAQ (reference sequence). Trimming shortened V by 5 bases and J by 6 bases, and 17 bases separated the two germline ends. The CDR3 consists of 15 residues. The CDR3: CASSHKGDIFNEQFF. The CDR3 DNA reads as TGTGCCAGCAGCCACAAGGGGGACATCTTCAATGAGCAGTTCTTC.

This rearrangement joins TRBV28 to TRBJ2-4, with 8 bases fitting TRBD2. Germline lookup yields CDR1 MDHEN and CDR2 SYDVKM. The CDR3 length is 14 residues. V trimming: 3 bases; J trimming: 7 bases; junction bases outside the gene matches: 5. The CDR3 nucleotides are TGTGCCAGCAGTTTGGTTAGCGGGATTAACATTCAGTACTTC. Translation gives CASSLVSGINIQYF.

The gene calls are TRBV18 and TRBJ2-7; D unclear. Germline V CDR1 and CDR2: KGHSH, LQKENI. The CDR3 has 15 amino acids. The V end was cut by 5 bases, the J end by 4 bases, with 18 bases between. CDR3 protein: CASSTTPRVEYEQYF. In nucleotides, the CDR3 is TGTGCCAGCTCAACTACCCCCCGGGTCGAGTACGAGCAGTACTTC.

About this clone itself: The sample carries other DNA sequences with the same CDR3. V gene TRBV7-6 combines with J gene TRBJ2-1; TRBD2 matches 11 bases. The V gene end was trimmed by 5 bases and the J gene end by 3 bases; junction bases not matched to a gene: 3. Germline CDR1 is SGHVS and CDR2 is FNYEAQ. The CDR3 has 15 amino acids. CDR3 loop: CASSPTSGSYNEQFF. DNA of the CDR3: TGTGCCAGCAGCCCTACTAGCGGGAGCTACAATGAGCAGTTCTTC.

J is TRBJ1-1 and V is TRBV29-1; D is uncertain. V was pared by 7 bases and J by 0 bases, with 18 bases between. The CDR3 covers 15 residues. CDR1 SQVTM and CDR2 ANQGSEA come from the germline V gene. The CDR3 nucleotides are TGCAGCGCCGGCTCCGTTAGAGGGATGAACACTGAAGCTTTCTTT. Protein sequence: CSAGSVRGMNTEAFF.

The CDR3 sequence: CASSYGQGGEAFF. The CDR3, as DNA: TGTGCCAGCAGCTATGGACAGGGGGGAGAAGCTTTCTTT. The chain carries TRBV7-8 and TRBJ1-1, with TRBD1 matching 10 bases. V was pared by 4 bases and J by 8 bases, with 4 bases of the junction left unmatched. Germline V CDR1 and CDR2: SGHVS, FQNEAQ. This CDR3 comprises 13 residues.

The rearrangement joins TRBV7-3 to TRBJ2-1; D perhaps matches TRBD2 (6 bases). V lost 2 bases to trimming and J lost 9 bases, with 17 bases between them. This CDR3 has 15 residues. Germline CDR1 is SGHTA and CDR2 is FQGTGA. DNA for the CDR3: TGTGCCAGCAGCTTAGAAGGCGGGCTGGGGGGTGAGCAGTTCTTC. This encodes CASSLEGGLGGEQFF. The full variable domain, with the rest looked up from reference TRBV7-3 and TRBJ2-1, is GAGVSQTPSNKVTEKGKYVELRCDPISGHTALYWYRQSLGQGPEFLIYFQGTGAADDSGLPNDRFFAVRPEGSVSTLKIQRTERGDSAVYLCASSLEGGLGGEQFFGPGTRLTVL.

This sequence joins TRBV19 and TRBJ2-6; tentatively, D is TRBD2 (5 bases). V was shortened by 7 bases and J by 1 base, with 26 bases between the two germline ends. Germline CDR1 reads LNHDA; CDR2 reads SQIVND (reference sequence). The CDR3 extends over 20 amino acids. The CDR3 loop is CASTVNPGEGSPSGANVLTF. CDR3 nucleotides: TGTGCCAGTACCGTAAACCCGGGCGAGGGTTCCCCGTCTGGGGCCAACGTCCTGACTTTC.

CDR3 sequence reads: CASSLGGGVYEQYF. CDR3 nucleotides: TGTGCCAGCAGTTTAGGAGGGGGCGTCTACGAGCAGTACTTC. This chain joins TRBV27 and TRBJ2-7, with D tentatively TRBD1 (7 bases). V lost 2 bases, J lost 3 bases, and 11 bases lay in between. This CDR3 comprises 14 residues. The germline gives CDR1 MNHEY, CDR2 SMNVEV (reference sequence).

V gene TRBV19 combines with J gene TRBJ2-1, with 7 bases that match TRBD1. J was trimmed by 2 bases and V by 5 bases; bases with no gene match: 6. CDR1 and CDR2 from the germline V gene are LNHDA and SQIVND (reference sequence). This CDR3 comprises 15 residues. CDR3: CASSLTGEPYNEQFF. DNA of the CDR3: TGTGCCAGTAGTTTAACAGGGGAGCCCTACAATGAGCAGTTCTTC.

The gene calls are TRBV27 and TRBJ2-5; tentatively, D is TRBD1 (6 bases). V lost 3 bases to trimming and J lost 1 base, with 9 bases between them. The CDR3 is 14 amino acids. CDR1 and CDR2 from the germline V gene are MNHEY and SMNVEV (reference sequence). CDR3 DNA sequence: TGTGCCAGCAGTTTGTGGGGGCCCCAAGAGACCCAGTACTTC. This codes for CASSLWGPQETQYF.

The rearrangement uses TRBV6-1 and TRBJ2-7; D might be TRBD2 (5 bases). The CDR3 contains 14 residues. Deletions cut 6 bases from V and 0 bases from J, with 12 bases between. Germline CDR1 MNHNS, CDR2 SASEGT. Written as DNA, the CDR3 is TGTGCCAGCAGAATGGACTTCCTCTCCTACGAGCAGTACTTC. This sequence encodes CASRMDFLSYEQYF.

CDR3 bases: TGTGCCAGCAGCTTAGGTAGCGGGAGGGCCGGGAATGAGCAGTTCTTC. Its protein is CASSLGSGRAGNEQFF. The chain recombines TRBV7-6 with TRBJ2-1; TRBD2 matches at 11 bases. The V segment lost 1 base and the J segment 7 bases; nucleotides outside the gene matches: 6. The CDR3 loop spans 16 amino acids. Germline V lookup: CDR1 SGHVS, CDR2 FNYEAQ.

This chain links TRBV13 with TRBJ2-7; TRBD1 aligns across 8 bases. The trim removed 2 bases at V and 2 bases at J, leaving 5 bases unmatched. The germline CDR1 and CDR2 sequences are PRHDT and FYEKMQ (reference sequence). The CDR3 contains 15 residues. CDR3 in amino acids: CASSLLDRGAYEQYF. CDR3 in DNA: TGTGCCAGCAGCTTACTCGACAGGGGAGCCTACGAGCAGTACTTC.

The rearrangement joins TRBV10-3 to TRBJ2-5, with TRBD2 matching over 7 bases. After removal of 6 bases from V and 1 base from J, the junction contained 14 bases not matched to a gene. Germline assignment: CDR1 ENHRY and CDR2 SYGVKD. This CDR3 has 17 amino acids. The DNA of the CDR3 is TGTGCCATCAGCCCCCTTAGTACGGGAGGCGGCCAAGAGACCCAGTACTTC. Translating gives CAISPLSTGGGQETQYF.

The chain uses TRBV7-2 and TRBJ2-2; TRBD1 matches at 7 bases. This CDR3 has 15 amino acids. Germline CDR1 reads SGHTA; CDR2 reads FQGNSA. V was clipped by 6 bases and J by 6 bases; unmatched bases: 10. The CDR3, as DNA: TGTGCCAGCAGTCGGACAGGACCCTCGGCCGGGGAGCTGTTTTTT. This codes for CASSRTGPSAGELFF. Filled out from reference TRBV7-2 and TRBJ2-2, the complete variable domain reads GAGVSQSPSNKVTEKGKDVELRCDPISGHTALYWYRQSLGQGLEFLIYFQGNSAPDKSGLPSDRFSAERTGGSVSTLTIQRTQQEDSAVYLCASSRTGPSAGELFFGEGSRLTVL.

V usage is TRBV4-1 and J usage is TRBJ2-3; D perhaps matches TRBD2 (5 bases). V was cut by 2 bases and J by 8 bases, with 17 bases left in between. The CDR3 consists of 15 residues. In germline, CDR1 is MGHRA, CDR2 YSYEKL. CDR3 DNA: TGCGCCAGCAGCCAACCGCGCCAGTCTGGAGGTACGCAGTATTTT. Amino acid sequence: CASSQPRQSGGTQYF.

This chain links TRBV2 with TRBJ2-5, with D maybe TRBD1 (6 bases). Trimming stripped 6 bases from V and 5 bases from J, with 13 bases between. CDR3 length: 13 amino acids. From germline, CDR1 is SNHLY and CDR2 FYNNEI. CDR3 residues: CASRSRGGETQYF. The CDR3 DNA is TGTGCCAGCAGGTCCAGGGGCGGGGAGACCCAGTACTTC.